The TCR beta chain under discussion was sequenced for a study of shared clonotypes between healthy human individuals. Study at large: There were three CD4 naive, three CD4 memory, two CD8 naive and one CD8 memory plates per donor.

Produced via immunoSEQ multiplex PCR; TCRdb's table is partial and in-frame only. The sample holds 2 million to 3 million clones, over 85% seen once. Germline V gene data show CDR1 as SGHTA and CDR2 as FQGNSA. The CDR3 contains 17 residues. The V end lost 4 bases, the J end lost 4 bases, and 17 bases lay between the germline ends. The clonotype originates from a man between 18 and 35 years old in good health. Some clones in this sample may be carry-over from other donors' samples. The V call is TRBV7-2, the J call TRBJ1-6; D is uncertain. Material for sequencing was naive CD4+ T cells from PBMCs. Sample subset: CD45RA+ positively selected. The CDR3 sequence is CASSSRTNPRYNSPLHF. CDR3 DNA sequence: TGTGCCAGCAGCTCCAGGACCAACCCTAGATATAATTCACCCCTCCACTTT.